The T cell receptor (beta chain) described here comes from a study of radiation and T cells in renal cell carcinoma (dated by TCRdb to 2018 to 2020). At the level of the whole study: The samples were obtained from a clinical trial, where primary renal cell carcinomas were treated with 15 Gy stereotactic body radiation therapy and then removed by nephrectomy 4 weeks afterward. A total of 4,016,671 unique CDR3 nucleotide sequences, encoding 2,500,000 or so unique CDR3 amino acid sequences, were found across all 53 samples. A total of under 60 samples underwent TCR beta sequencing, made up of 25 or so tumors and about 27 peripheral blood samples.

TCR beta libraries were generated from genomic DNA with the immunoSEQ kit, following the manufacturer's recommendations. For library preparation, a first multiplex PCR was performed with proprietary primers, followed by a second PCR in which unique barcodes were added, and bead cleanups were performed after each round. Each sample batch included a kit-provided positive control reaction and a negative control reaction. The final libraries were assessed on an Agilent 4200 TapeStation D1000 ScreenTape, pooled by volume, and quantified by qPCR. Sequencing ran on an Illumina NextSeq500 with a MidOutput 150-cycle cartridge, using 156 Read1 and 15 Index1 cycles with kit custom primers. The pooled library was loaded at 0.95 to 1 pM, with an approximately 21% PhiX control spiked in. Per the original workflow: Vendor-processed data were analyzed in R, with a clonotype defined as all T cells sharing the same CDR3 nucleotide sequence. In the clone abundance analyses, frequencies in each sample were normalized to that sample's 10,000 most abundant clones. Public T cell clones, which averaged fewer than five per sample, were excluded before analysis. A difference in abundance of at least 32-fold between compartments was used to define tumor-enriched and baseline blood-enriched clonotypes. A beta-binomial differential abundance model was applied to find clonotypes that expanded or contracted between blood time points. The Baroni-Urbani and Buser coefficient was used to measure tumor-blood repertoire similarity, and groups were compared with two-tailed Wilcoxon tests in R. TCRdb took over this immuneACCESS table, retaining in-frame rearrangements with V and J assigned. Such tables are incomplete; in checked studies, under half of the missing clones stem from an unresolved V gene, and the remainder is unexplained. Clonal size and the V and J genes are those of that table, whereas D and trimming came from the DNA. This sample has about 160,000 clones in its table, and approximately 90% of those were observed once. About 4% of the sample goes to the ten largest clones.

From its cysteine to its phenylalanine, the CDR3 spans 14 amino acids. The CDR3 DNA has 42 bases and is translated from base 1. The germline V gene gives CDR1 as SGHTA and CDR2 as FQGNSA. Clipping removes 5 bases from V and 5 bases from J, with 6 as the unmatched junction base count. Comment on this clone: It has no known antigen specificity. Within one base of it there is no much larger clone, and no base qualities were kept.

The time point label of this sample denotes: baseline pretreatment blood. The meaning of the sample's treatment or condition label: 15 Gy SBRT to primary tumor, nephrectomy 4 weeks later. To follow tumor-enriched clonotypes, peripheral blood was collected serially from radiation-treated patients at baseline and again at 2 weeks and 4 weeks after SBRT. Every patient's renal cell carcinoma showed clear cell pathology. The QIAamp DNA Blood Mini Kit (Qiagen) was used to prepare genomic DNA for TCR sequencing. The analyses included just those samples that passed every quality control check. Overall study results and their limits: Because no pretreatment tumor biopsies were available, whether clonotypes were present in the tumor at baseline could not be determined. Effects of radiation dose or scheduling on the TCR repertoire could not be addressed with the single-armed trial design. Top tumor clonotypes rose in blood from baseline to 2 weeks post-radiation, then contracted by 4 weeks, suggesting transient expansion of tumor-resident clones. Blood repertoire dynamics were not followed beyond 4 weeks after treatment.

The chain is made from TRBV7-2 and TRBJ1-5; 7 bases in between match TRBD1. The material sequenced was blood, taken from a patient whose treatment included radiotherapy and nephrectomy. This receptor was taken from a woman between 65 and 79 years old with renal cell carcinoma. The nucleotides read TGTGCCAGCAGCCTCGGGACAGCCTATCAGCCCCAGCATTTT. Translated, this is CASSLGTAYQPQHF. Here the CDR3 is joined to the reference TRBV7-2 and TRBJ1-5 genes, and the full variable domain is: GAGVSQSPSNKVTEKGKDVELRCDPISGHTALYWYRQSLGQGLEFLIYFQGNSAPDKSGLPSDRFSAERTGGSVSTLTIQRTQQEDSAVYLCASSLGTAYQPQHFGDGTRLSIL.